This T cell receptor beta chain was profiled in a study of CD8 T cells in Susac syndrome. RNA amounts of roughly 0.5 to 1 ug underwent reverse transcription with random hexamers. TCRdb re-called the immunoSEQ multiplex PCR reads through MiXCR, storing one row per CDR3 protein. This sample has approximately 300,000 distinct CDR3 sequences, with 75% to 85% found just once. The CDR3 sequence is 14 residues long. Trimming cost V 1 base and J 8 bases, with 14 bases left between them. The specimen sequenced was CD8+ T cells from PBMCs. This chain uses TRBV12-3 or TRBV12-4 with TRBJ1-1, with D possibly matching TRBD1 (5 bases). The TCR comes from a human donor with multiple sclerosis. DNA of the CDR3: TGTGCCAGCAGTTTAGATCCAGGGCCGCCCGAAGCTTTCTTT. Its translation is CASSLDPGPPEAFF.